The 8 T cell receptor beta chains given below trace back to one sample, sequenced in a study of blood T cell repertoires in COVID-19. Clones were sequenced by immunoSEQ multiplex PCR, and TCRdb holds only the in-frame ones, with some missing. The sample shows roughly 410,000 clones, about 91% of them seen only once. The sample consisted of peripheral blood. The receptor source for this set is a woman aged 40 to 49 with COVID-19, enrolled during active disease.

The table lists this clone with a count of one. The rearrangement links TRBV30 to TRBJ1-6; 7 bases agree with TRBD1. The CDR3 loop spans 13 amino acids. J lost 7 bases, V lost 5 bases, and 5 bases had no gene match. Germline-derived CDR1 and CDR2 are GTSNPN and SVGIG (reference sequence). The CDR3 coding sequence is TGTGCCTGGGACCGGGACAGCAATTCACCCCTCCACTTT. Translated: CAWDRDSNSPLHF. The complete variable domain, with remaining parts taken from reference TRBV30 and TRBJ1-6, reads SQTIHQWPATLVQPVGSPLSLECTVEGTSNPNLYWYRQAAGRGLQLLFYSVGIGQISSEVPQNLSASRPQDRQFILSSKKLLLSDSGFYLCAWDRDSNSPLHFGNGTRLTVT.

This chain uses TRBV4-3 with TRBJ1-2, with 9 bases matching TRBD1. The trim removed 0 bases at V and 4 bases at J, leaving 6 bases unmatched. Looked up from germline, CDR1 is LGHNA and CDR2 is YSLEER. The CDR3 is 16 amino acids. CDR3 in amino acids: CASSQEGTGSFYGYTF. The CDR3 DNA sequence: TGCGCCAGCAGCCAAGAGGGGACAGGGTCATTCTATGGCTACACCTTC.

The gene calls are TRBV6-5 and TRBJ1-1; D remains ambiguous. The CDR3 totals 15 residues. Germline CDR1 MNHEY, CDR2 SVGAGI. Trimming removed 0 bases from V and 0 bases from J, with 8 bases in between. The CDR3 loop is CASSYSGMMNTEAFF. CDR3 DNA: TGTGCCAGCAGTTACTCGGGCATGATGAACACTGAAGCTTTCTTT.

The V and J genes are TRBV7-3 and TRBJ2-3; 12 bases match TRBD2. This CDR3 is built from 16 residues. Germline lookup yields CDR1 SGHTA and CDR2 FQGTGA. V was pared by 5 bases and J by 3 bases, with 6 bases of the junction left unmatched. CDR3 nucleotide sequence: TGTGCCAGCAGCCCCAGACTAGCGGGGGATACAGATACGCAGTATTTT. This sequence encodes CASSPRLAGDTDTQYF.

This chain uses TRBV12-5 with TRBJ2-7; 7 nucleotides align to TRBD1. The junction had 9 bases not matched to a gene; V was cut back by 10 bases and J by 3 bases. The germline gives CDR1 LGHNT, CDR2 FRNRAP. CDR3 length equals 13 residues. CDR3 sequence reads: CATSRDSGYEQYF. The CDR3 nucleotides are TGTGCTACTTCCCGGGACAGTGGCTACGAGCAGTACTTC.

The table lists this clone with a count of one. The rearrangement joins TRBV6-2 or TRBV6-3 to TRBJ1-3; D gene ambiguous. The germline V gene has CDR1 MNHEY and CDR2 SVGEGT. CDR3 length: 12 amino acids. Trimming removed 2 bases at V and 7 bases at J, with 6 bases between. CDR3 sequence: CASSYPENTIYF. The CDR3 nucleotides are TGTGCCAGCAGTTACCCGGAGAACACCATATATTTT.

The rearrangement joins TRBV6-2 or TRBV6-3 to TRBJ1-1, with 8 bases matching TRBD1. Germline CDR1 is MNHEY and CDR2 is SVGEGT. V lost 2 bases to trimming and J lost 11 bases; unmatched junction nucleotides: 7. This CDR3 spans 13 amino acids. The CDR3 is CASSYASGGAAFF. CDR3 DNA sequence: TGTGCCAGCAGTTACGCGTCAGGGGGCGCCGCTTTCTTT.

This chain joins TRBV2 and TRBJ2-1, with a weak D call TRBD1 (6 bases). V was pared by 6 bases and J by 7 bases, with 19 bases between. CDR1 SNHLY and CDR2 FYNNEI come from the germline V gene. This CDR3 contains 15 residues. The CDR3 loop is CASRAQGPGLNEQFF. The CDR3 DNA sequence: TGTGCCAGCAGAGCACAGGGTCCCGGGTTGAATGAGCAGTTCTTC.